The 28 T cell receptor beta chains below all came from one sample that was sequenced in a study of T cell clones after liver transplantation. Clones were sequenced by immunoSEQ multiplex PCR, and TCRdb holds only the in-frame ones, with some missing. The table has roughly 51,000 clones, 55% to 75% seen once. This material consisted of CD4+ T cells from blood, taken approximately 54 months after liver transplant. These receptors originate from a human patient who received a liver transplant. The T cells may partly be graft donor cells.

The CDR3 bases are TGTGCCAGTAGTATAGATCGTAGCAATCAGCCCCAGCATTTT. Translated, it gives CASSIDRSNQPQHF. The chain uses TRBV19 and TRBJ1-5, with D unclear. The CDR3 covers 14 residues. V was clipped by 0 bases and J by 0 bases, with 3 bases between them. Germline loops: CDR1 LNHDA, CDR2 SQIVND (reference sequence). The variable domain in full, with the rest retrieved from reference TRBV19 and TRBJ1-5, is DGGITQSPKYLFRKEGQNVTLSCEQNLNHDAMYWYRQDPGQGLRLIYYSQIVNDFQKGDIAEGYSVSREKKESFPLTVTSAQKNPTAFYLCASSIDRSNQPQHFGDGTRLSIL.

This rearrangement joins TRBV6-6 to TRBJ1-6; 9 nucleotides line up with TRBD1. Germline values: CDR1 MNHNY, CDR2 SVGAGI (reference sequence). The CDR3 has 14 amino acids. V gave up 6 bases and J gave up 7 bases; unmatched junction bases: 4. CDR3 nucleotides: TGTGCCAGCAGGATGGACAGGGGAAATTCACCCCTCCACTTT. This sequence encodes CASRMDRGNSPLHF.

The chain couples TRBV9 to TRBJ1-2; 10 nucleotides match TRBD1. V gave up 0 bases and J gave up 5 bases; unmatched junction bases: 4. The CDR3 sequence is 15 residues long. CDR1 SGDLS and CDR2 YYNGEE come from the germline V gene. CDR3 amino acids: CASSVDGTGDYGYTF. The CDR3 region has the DNA TGTGCCAGCAGCGTAGATGGGACAGGGGATTATGGCTACACCTTC.

V is TRBV5-1 and J is TRBJ2-6; a possible D gene is TRBD1 (5 bases). CDR1 and CDR2 (germline): SGHRS, YFSETQ. The CDR3 is 15 residues long. Trimming took 2 bases from V and 4 from J, leaving 10 bases between them. CDR3 DNA sequence: TGCGCCAGCAGCTTTAGGGGATCCGGGGCCAACGTCCTGACTTTC. This sequence encodes CASSFRGSGANVLTF. Supplemented by reference TRBV5-1 and TRBJ2-6, the full variable domain reads KAGVTQTPRYLIKTRGQQVTLSCSPISGHRSVSWYQQTPGQGLQFLFEYFSETQRNKGNFPGRFSGRQFSNSRSEMNVSTLELGDSALYLCASSFRGSGANVLTFGAGSRLTVL.

A few counts support this clone. The V and J genes are TRBV29-1 and TRBJ2-1; D not resolved. CDR1 and CDR2 from the germline V gene are SQVTM and ANQGSEA. CDR3 length: 12 amino acids. V was cut by 2 bases and J by 7 bases, with 9 bases left in between. CDR3 protein: CSVEKERNEQFF. CDR3 DNA sequence: TGCAGCGTTGAAAAGGAGCGAAATGAGCAGTTCTTC.

This rearrangement joins TRBV13 to TRBJ1-2; unclear D gene. The CDR3 consists of 15 residues. Germline CDR1 PRHDT, CDR2 FYEKMQ (reference sequence). Trimming stripped 0 bases from V and 4 bases from J, with 12 bases between. As DNA, the CDR3 is TGTGCCAGCAGCTTAGGGCGGAGTTTGGGCTATGGCTACACCTTC. It codes for CASSLGRSLGYGYTF.

The chain couples TRBV30 to TRBJ2-6; D is unclear. The CDR3 runs to 13 residues. CDR1 is GTSNPN, CDR2 SVGIG, per germline (reference sequence). CDR3 residues: CAYVSSGANVLTF. The CDR3 nucleotides read TGTGCTTACGTTAGCTCTGGGGCCAACGTCCTGACTTTC.

J is TRBJ2-5 and V is TRBV6-1; maybe TRBD1 (6 bases). V was cut by 8 bases and J by 1 base, with 11 bases left in between. Germline V gene data show CDR1 as MNHNS and CDR2 as SASEGT. The length of the CDR3 is 13 residues. DNA for the CDR3: TGTGCCAGCTCTGGACAGCTCCAAGAGACCCAGTACTTC. Amino acid sequence: CASSGQLQETQYF.

This chain uses TRBV10-3 with TRBJ2-3; D is perhaps TRBD2 (7 bases). CDR1 and CDR2 from the germline V gene are ENHRY and SYGVKD. The V gene lost 0 bases and the J gene lost 8 bases, with 18 bases spanning the gap. The CDR3 loop spans 16 amino acids. CDR3 sequence: CAISESPGGGRGTQYF. CDR3 DNA sequence: TGTGCCATCAGTGAGTCGCCGGGGGGCGGCCGAGGTACGCAGTATTTT.

The chain links TRBV30 to TRBJ1-3; 7 nucleotides align to TRBD1. The ends lost 2 bases at V and 11 bases at J; junction bases unmatched: 9. Germline CDR1 and CDR2: GTSNPN and SVGIG (reference sequence). This CDR3 comprises 13 residues. CDR3 residues: CAWSSTGEVAIYF. Here the CDR3 DNA reads TGTGCCTGGAGTTCTACAGGGGAAGTCGCCATATATTTT.

The V gene is TRBV29-1, the J gene TRBJ2-5; D possibly corresponds to TRBD1 (5 bases). Looked up from germline, CDR1 is SQVTM and CDR2 is ANQGSEA. V was pared by 4 bases and J by 2 bases, with 14 bases between. The CDR3 covers 14 residues. The CDR3 nucleotides read TGCAGCGTTGTTCGGCAGGGCCGGCAAGAGACCCAGTACTTC. This translates into CSVVRQGRQETQYF.

The V call is TRBV30, the J call TRBJ1-2, with 12 bases that match TRBD1. Germline V gene lookup returns CDR1 GTSNPN and CDR2 SVGIG (reference sequence). The V gene end was trimmed by 7 bases and the J gene end by 8 bases; junction bases not matched to a gene: 8. The CDR3 has 13 amino acids. CDR3 sequence reads: CAYTGQGAGGYTF. The CDR3 nucleotides read TGTGCCTATACGGGACAGGGGGCAGGAGGCTACACCTTC. Variable domain in full (rest from reference TRBV30 and TRBJ1-2): SQTIHQWPATLVQPVGSPLSLECTVEGTSNPNLYWYRQAAGRGLQLLFYSVGIGQISSEVPQNLSASRPQDRQFILSSKKLLLSDSGFYLCAYTGQGAGGYTFGSGTRLTVV.

The chain employs TRBV19 and TRBJ1-1; D gene ambiguous. The germline gives CDR1 LNHDA, CDR2 SQIVND (reference sequence). The CDR3 has 14 residues. V lost 5 bases and J lost 3, with 13 bases in between. The CDR3 spells CASSHIDRDTEAFF. The CDR3 region has the DNA TGTGCCAGTAGTCATATAGACCGCGACACTGAAGCTTTCTTT.

This clone qualifies as medium-sized. This chain joins TRBV30 and TRBJ1-6, with D possibly TRBD1 on 5 matching bases. The length of the CDR3 is 15 residues. The V gene lost 3 bases and the J gene lost 5 bases, with 14 bases spanning the gap. CDR1 is GTSNPN, CDR2 SVGIG, per germline (reference sequence). CDR3 region: CAWSTGLLDNSPLHF. For the CDR3, the DNA is TGTGCCTGGAGCACAGGTCTGCTCGATAATTCACCCCTCCACTTT.

The gene calls are TRBV2 and TRBJ1-2, with D hard to call. The germline V gene has CDR1 SNHLY and CDR2 FYNNEI. The V end lost 2 bases, the J end lost 5 bases, and 9 bases lay between the germline ends. The CDR3 spans 13 residues. The CDR3 region is CASSELIRYGYTF. The CDR3 DNA is TGTGCCAGCAGTGAACTCATTAGGTATGGCTACACCTTC. Looking up the rest from reference TRBV2 and TRBJ1-2 gives the full variable domain: EPEVTQTPSHQVTQMGQEVILRCVPISNHLYFYWYRQILGQKVEFLVSFYNNEISEKSEIFDDQFSVERPDGSNFTLKIRSTKLEDSAMYFCASSELIRYGYTFGSGTRLTVV.

The V gene is TRBV29-1, the J gene TRBJ2-5; 7 nucleotides agree with TRBD1. The V gene's germline CDR1 is SQVTM and CDR2 ANQGSEA. Trimming cost V 6 bases and J 4 bases; bases outside gene matches: 8. The CDR3 covers 13 residues. The CDR3, as DNA: TGCAGCGTGGAAACAGGGGAAGGAGAGACCCAGTACTTC. Its translation: CSVETGEGETQYF.

The chain joins TRBV11-3 to TRBJ2-7; D remains unclear. CDR3 length: 14 residues. V shed 1 base and J shed 1 base, with 8 bases lying between them. Germline V gene sequence: CDR1 SGHNT, CDR2 YENEEA. The DNA for the CDR3 is TGTGCCAGCAGCTTAGTGCCGGAATCCTACGAGCAGTACTTC. It translates to CASSLVPESYEQYF.

As to this clone: Other nucleotide sequences in the sample specify the same CDR3. The rearrangement joins TRBV2 to TRBJ1-6; 7 nucleotides line up with TRBD1. The J segment lost 5 bases and the V segment lost 3 bases, leaving 7 bases of the junction unmatched. The CDR3 is made up of 16 amino acids. Germline V CDR1 and CDR2: SNHLY, FYNNEI. CDR3 in amino acids: CASSELGGANNSPLHF. The CDR3 coding sequence is TGTGCCAGCAGTGAGCTAGGGGGCGCGAATAATTCACCCCTCCACTTT.

The chain joins TRBV23-1 to TRBJ1-5; D not resolved. TRBV23-1 counts as an open reading frame of uncertain function. V was cut by 6 bases and J by 3 bases, with 21 bases left in between. The CDR3 is 17 amino acids. CDR3 bases: TGCGCCAGCAGACCCTGCGTTGAAGGACGGTACAATCAGCCCCAGCATTTT. It is translated as CASRPCVEGRYNQPQHF.

The genes are TRBV11-2 and TRBJ2-7; TRBD2 might be the D (6 bases). The CDR3 runs 13 residues. In germline, CDR1 is SGHAT, CDR2 FQNNGV. V lost 5 bases to trimming and J lost 3 bases, with 11 bases between them. CDR3 nucleotides: TGTGCCAGCAGCCTGAGTAGCGGCTACGAGCAGTACTTC. Translation: CASSLSSGYEQYF.

V and J are TRBV12-5 and TRBJ1-2; unclear D gene. CDR3 length: 12 residues. Germline V gene sequence: CDR1 LGHNT, CDR2 FRNRAP. V dropped 7 bases and J dropped 4 bases, with 10 bases sitting between them. The CDR3 sequence: CASAPGLYGYTF. CDR3 bases: TGTGCTAGTGCCCCGGGCCTCTATGGCTACACCTTC.

The V call is TRBV5-3, the J call TRBJ1-1; 9 bases fit TRBD1. TRBV5-3 is sorted into the ORF group, with uncertain function. The CDR3 consists of 13 residues. The V and J ends lost 1 base and 11 bases, in that order; junction bases with no gene match: 6. The chain's CDR3 is CARSLFLDRGAFF. In DNA form, the CDR3 reads TGTGCCAGAAGCTTGTTTTTGGACAGGGGCGCTTTCTTT.

In its sample, this clone was seen a few times. The chain combines TRBV9 with TRBJ2-3, with D perhaps matching TRBD1 or TRBD2 (5 bases each). With 3 bases removed from V and 1 base from J, the gap between germline ends came to 24 bases. Germline CDR1 and CDR2: SGDLS and YYNGEE. CDR3 length: 19 residues. The CDR3 loop reads CASSARGRRASTGTDTQYF. The CDR3, as DNA: TGTGCCAGCAGCGCGAGGGGACGGAGAGCCTCAACTGGCACAGATACGCAGTATTTT.

The V and J genes are TRBV9 and TRBJ2-7; D ambiguous. Germline-derived CDR1 and CDR2 are SGDLS and YYNGEE. V was trimmed by 0 bases and J by 6 bases, leaving 7 bases between them. The CDR3 consists of 12 residues. The CDR3: CASSVVNGEQYF. The CDR3 coding sequence is TGTGCCAGCAGCGTAGTAAATGGCGAGCAGTACTTC.

The chain is built from TRBV4-1 and TRBJ2-1; 8 bases are shared with TRBD1. Trimming took 3 bases from V and 9 from J; bases not matched to a gene: 7. Germline V CDR1 and CDR2: MGHRA, YSYEKL. The CDR3 sequence is 14 residues long. CDR3 nucleotide sequence: TGCGCCAGCAGCCAGGAGACAGGGGATACTGAGCAGTTCTTC. This codes for CASSQETGDTEQFF.

The V gene is TRBV19, the J gene TRBJ1-5; unclear D gene. CDR1 and CDR2 (germline): LNHDA, SQIVND (reference sequence). CDR3 size: 11 residues. The V end lost 4 bases, the J end lost 11 bases, and 9 bases lay between the germline ends. CDR3 region: CASSSVWSQHF. The CDR3 DNA follows: TGTGCCAGTAGTAGCGTCTGGTCCCAGCATTTT.

This chain connects TRBV7-8 to TRBJ2-7; 10 positions match TRBD1. The CDR3 length is 13 residues. CDR1 SGHVS and CDR2 FQNEAQ come from the germline V gene. The trim removed 5 bases at V and 4 bases at J, leaving 2 bases unmatched. The CDR3: CASSTGQGYEQYF. Written as DNA, the CDR3 is TGTGCCAGCAGCACGGGACAGGGGTACGAGCAGTACTTC. Complete variable domain (other parts from reference TRBV7-8 and TRBJ2-7): GAGVSQSPRYKVAKRGQDVALRCDPISGHVSLFWYQQALGQGPEFLTYFQNEAQLDKSGLPSDRFFAERPEGSVSTLKIQRTQQEDSAVYLCASSTGQGYEQYFGPGTRLTVT.

J is TRBJ2-4 and V is TRBV6-1; tentative D call: TRBD1 (5 bases). This CDR3 has 15 amino acids. Trimming removed 7 bases from V and 0 bases from J, with 13 bases in between. Looked up from germline, CDR1 is MNHNS and CDR2 is SASEGT. CDR3 protein: CASNDSPLAKNIQYF. CDR3 DNA sequence: TGTGCCAGCAACGACAGCCCTCTAGCCAAAAACATTCAGTACTTC.